These 16 T cell receptor beta chains share one sample of origin, sequenced in a study of T-cell memory formation after mild COVID-19. TCRdb called the 5' RACE reads again in MiXCR, with one record for every CDR3 protein. The sample contains approximately 190,000 distinct CDR3 sequences, around 16% of which appear only once. Sample: PBMCs or a T cell subset sorted from them (not recorded which). The receptors originated from an adult woman who had mild COVID-19 (a few samples of this study predate the infection). Cell type and time point are not known.

This clonotype occurred a few times. This chain links TRBV6-6 with TRBJ2-7; no clear D gene. The V end lost 2 bases, the J end lost 0 bases, and 11 bases lay between the germline ends. The CDR3 is made up of 15 amino acids. Germline assignment: CDR1 MNHNY and CDR2 SVGAGI (reference sequence). CDR3 in DNA: TGTGCCAGCAGTTACGGTAGGAAAAGCTCCTACGAGCAGTACTTC. Amino acids: CASSYGRKSSYEQYF.

The chain has TRBV18 and TRBJ2-7; D possibly corresponds to TRBD2 (5 bases). Per germline, CDR1 KGHSH and CDR2 LQKENI. V was shortened by 2 bases and J by 3 bases, with 17 bases between the two germline ends. The CDR3 is made up of 16 amino acids. The CDR3 loop is CASSPGLAQVFYEQYF. The DNA of the CDR3 is TGTGCCAGCTCACCAGGTCTAGCCCAAGTCTTCTACGAGCAGTACTTC.

This clonotype was picked up many times. The chain is built from TRBV5-1 and TRBJ2-2; TRBD1 matches at 8 bases. The germline V gene encodes CDR1 SGHRS and CDR2 YFSETQ. The CDR3 is made up of 16 amino acids. V lost 1 base to trimming and J lost 1 base; unmatched junction nucleotides: 3. CDR3 sequence (DNA): TGCGCCAGCAGCTTGCTTGGACAGGGGAACACCGGGGAGCTGTTTTTT. This sequence encodes CASSLLGQGNTGELFF. Full variable domain (outside the CDR3, taken from reference TRBV5-1 and TRBJ2-2): KAGVTQTPRYLIKTRGQQVTLSCSPISGHRSVSWYQQTPGQGLQFLFEYFSETQRNKGNFPGRFSGRQFSNSRSEMNVSTLELGDSALYLCASSLLGQGNTGELFFGEGSRLTVL.

The chain links TRBV3-1 to TRBJ1-1; TRBD1 might be the D (6 bases). This CDR3 contains 21 residues. Trimming left V 0 bases short and J 4 bases short, with 30 bases between. Germline V gene data show CDR1 as LGHDT and CDR2 as YNNKEL (reference sequence). The CDR3: CASSQDLRAAGERERATEAFF. CDR3 in DNA: TGTGCCAGCAGCCAAGATCTGAGGGCCGCAGGGGAGAGGGAACGGGCCACTGAAGCTTTCTTT.

Only a few counts were recorded for this clonotype. The rearrangement links TRBV5-5 to TRBJ1-4, with TRBD1 matching 7 bases. CDR3 length: 16 amino acids. Germline trimming cut 1 base from V and 8 bases from J; bases unmatched to any gene: 11. CDR1 and CDR2 (germline): SGHKS, YYEKEE (reference sequence). CDR3 in DNA: TGTGCCAGCAGCTTGCGGGGGCAGGGGGTGCAGGAAAAACTGTTTTTT. Its protein is CASSLRGQGVQEKLFF.

The CDR3, as DNA: TGCAGTGCTAGAGGTGTGGATAATCAAGAGACCCAGTACTTC. Protein sequence: CSARGVDNQETQYF. The chain carries TRBV20-1 and TRBJ2-5; D unresolved. CDR3 length: 14 amino acids. Germline V gene data show CDR1 as DFQATT and CDR2 as SNEGSKA (reference sequence). V lost 1 base to trimming and J lost 2 bases, with 11 bases between them.

The chain uses TRBV20-1 and TRBJ2-1; D possibly corresponds to TRBD1 (5 bases). The CDR3 has 13 amino acids. V was cut by 3 bases and J by 7 bases, with 13 bases left in between. Germline loops: CDR1 DFQATT, CDR2 SNEGSKA (reference sequence). The chain's CDR3 is CSASPDSGNEQFF. Here the CDR3 DNA reads TGCAGTGCTAGCCCCGACAGTGGGAATGAGCAGTTCTTC.

This clonotype was observed at least ten times. The chain recombines TRBV5-1 with TRBJ2-2; TRBD1 agrees at 10 bases. The J segment lost 5 bases and the V segment lost 0 bases, leaving 10 bases of the junction unmatched. The germline V gene encodes CDR1 SGHRS and CDR2 YFSETQ. The CDR3 runs 18 residues. The CDR3 loop reads CASSLGHRDRGKTGELFF. For the CDR3, the DNA is TGCGCCAGCAGCTTGGGACACCGGGACAGGGGAAAAACCGGGGAGCTGTTTTTT.

This clonotype showed up just a few times. This rearrangement joins TRBV9 to TRBJ2-2; D is perhaps TRBD1 or TRBD2 (7 bases each). Germline CDR1 is SGDLS and CDR2 is YYNGEE. The CDR3 is made up of 15 amino acids. V shed 4 bases and J shed 6 bases, with 16 bases lying between them. Written as DNA, the CDR3 is TGTGCCAGCAGCCCACAGGGGAGGGGCTCCGGGGAGCTGTTTTTT. It codes for CASSPQGRGSGELFF. The complete variable domain, with remaining parts taken from reference TRBV9 and TRBJ2-2, reads DSGVTQTPKHLITATGQRVTLRCSPRSGDLSVYWYQQSLDQGLQFLIQYYNGEERAKGNILERFSAQQFPDLHSELNLSSLELGDSALYFCASSPQGRGSGELFFGEGSRLTVL.

The chain employs TRBV18 and TRBJ2-3; the D gene could be TRBD1 or TRBD2 (5 bases each). This CDR3 contains 18 residues. The germline gives CDR1 KGHSH, CDR2 LQKENI. V was clipped by 1 base and J by 6 bases, with 23 bases between them. CDR3 in DNA: TGTGCCAGCTCACCACGCCAGCCGGGACCACCCTTAATGGATACGCAGTATTTT. Translating it yields CASSPRQPGPPLMDTQYF.

This clonotype was counted a few times. This chain joins TRBV2 and TRBJ1-1; 11 bases map to TRBD1. There are 14 residues in the CDR3. V trimming: 5 bases; J trimming: 5 bases; junction bases outside the gene matches: 4. CDR1 is SNHLY and CDR2 is FYNNEI in the germline V gene. CDR3 DNA sequence: TGTGCCAGCAGTCGGGGACAGGGGGTTACTGAAGCTTTCTTT. Protein sequence: CASSRGQGVTEAFF.

A few counts support this clonotype. V gene TRBV7-2 combines with J gene TRBJ1-3; D is unresolved. Trimming took off 4 bases at V and 0 bases at J, with 19 bases between the two ends. CDR3 length equals 18 residues. CDR1 is SGHTA, CDR2 FQGNSA, per germline. The CDR3 region is CASSSPSGRDISGNTIYF. CDR3 nucleotide sequence: TGTGCCAGCAGCTCCCCGTCTGGCAGAGATATCTCTGGAAACACCATATATTTT.

V is TRBV6-2 or TRBV6-3 and J is TRBJ1-5, with 8 bases that match TRBD1. Germline V gives CDR1 MNHEY, CDR2 SVGEGT. The CDR3 is 17 amino acids. V gave up 6 bases and J gave up 2 bases; unmatched junction bases: 12. The CDR3 loop reads CASSQRTGRTGNQPQHF. CDR3 DNA: TGTGCCAGCAGCCAACGGACAGGGAGGACGGGCAATCAGCCCCAGCATTTT.

This clonotype was seen only a few times. CDR3 residues: CASSQASSNQPQHF. DNA for the CDR3: TGTGCCAGCAGCCAGGCAAGTAGCAATCAGCCCCAGCATTTT. The chain is built from TRBV7-2 and TRBJ1-5; D is ambiguous. Trimming removed 5 bases at V and 0 bases at J, with 8 bases between. CDR1 SGHTA and CDR2 FQGNSA come from the germline V gene. This CDR3 has 14 residues. The entire variable domain, with the rest obtained from reference TRBV7-2 and TRBJ1-5, is as follows: GAGVSQSPSNKVTEKGKDVELRCDPISGHTALYWYRQSLGQGLEFLIYFQGNSAPDKSGLPSDRFSAERTGGSVSTLTIQRTQQEDSAVYLCASSQASSNQPQHFGDGTRLSIL.

This clonotype was counted many times. V gene TRBV6-5 combines with J gene TRBJ2-7; no clear D gene. The V gene lost 6 bases and the J gene lost 2 bases, with 14 bases spanning the gap. The length of the CDR3 is 14 residues. Germline V gene sequence: CDR1 MNHEY, CDR2 SVGAGI. CDR3 bases: TGTGCCAGCAGGCCGGGTCGAACTACCTACGAGCAGTACTTC. This translates into CASRPGRTTYEQYF.

The chain links TRBV19 to TRBJ2-3; D not resolved. The CDR3 is made up of 14 amino acids. Germline V CDR1 and CDR2: LNHDA, SQIVND (reference sequence). The V end was cut by 2 bases, the J end by 1 base, with 7 bases between. Here the CDR3 DNA reads TGTGCCAGTAGTATAAGTGTGGGCACAGATACGCAGTATTTT. Residues: CASSISVGTDTQYF. Looking up the rest from reference TRBV19 and TRBJ2-3 gives the full variable domain: DGGITQSPKYLFRKEGQNVTLSCEQNLNHDAMYWYRQDPGQGLRLIYYSQIVNDFQKGDIAEGYSVSREKKESFPLTVTSAQKNPTAFYLCASSISVGTDTQYFGPGTRLTVL.